The 24 T cell receptor beta chains in this list originate from one sample, sequenced in a study of T cells in Graves' hyperthyroidism and ophthalmopathy. TCR beta CDR3 regions were amplified from RNA. During a first-round RT-PCR of the TCR CDR3, the HTBI primer set was used. TCRdb independently ran MiXCR on the multiplex PCR reads; one entry per CDR3 protein. The sample lists hundreds of thousands of distinct CDR3 sequences; over 35% were seen once. The specimen was blood. These receptors all come from a man younger than 35 with Graves' hyperthyroidism.

The genes are TRBV7-2 and TRBJ2-2, with 7 bases lining up with TRBD2. In germline, CDR1 is SGHTA, CDR2 FQGNSA. With V trimmed by 5 bases and J by 0 bases, 9 bases remained unmatched. CDR3 size: 17 residues. The CDR3 sequence is CASSPWGGGPNTGELFF. In DNA form, the CDR3 reads TGTGCCAGCAGCCCCTGGGGGGGTGGTCCGAACACCGGGGAGCTGTTTTTT.

This clonotype came up once. The V gene is TRBV5-1, the J gene TRBJ1-2; tentative D call: TRBD1 (6 bases). Per the germline V gene, CDR1 is SGHRS and CDR2 is YFSETQ. There are 14 residues in the CDR3. Trimming removed 4 bases from V and 2 bases from J, with 12 bases in between. The CDR3 sequence is CASSTRQANYGYTF. CDR3 nucleotides: TGCGCCAGCAGCACGAGACAGGCAAACTATGGCTACACCTTC.

This clonotype was seen more than once but under ten times. The chain recombines TRBV7-9 with TRBJ1-1; 7 nucleotides match TRBD1. The germline V gene encodes CDR1 SEHNR and CDR2 FQNEAQ (reference sequence). V shed 4 bases and J 0 bases; nucleotides not matched to a gene: 8. The CDR3 loop spans 16 amino acids. The CDR3 loop reads CASSSGTAAMNTEAFF. Here the CDR3 DNA reads TGTGCCAGCAGCTCCGGGACAGCTGCGATGAACACTGAAGCTTTCTTT.

The sample holds a few counts of this clonotype. V is TRBV5-1 and J is TRBJ2-6, with D possibly being TRBD1 (6 bases). The V end lost 5 bases, the J end lost 2 bases, and 11 bases lay between the germline ends. Germline V gene data show CDR1 as SGHRS and CDR2 as YFSETQ. The CDR3 is made up of 15 amino acids. Written as DNA, the CDR3 is TGCGCCAGCAGAGTACAGGGTACTGGGGCCAACGTCCTGACTTTC. This gives the protein CASRVQGTGANVLTF.

This clonotype was picked up a small number of times. The chain couples TRBV20-1 to TRBJ2-7; the D gene is possibly TRBD2 (6 bases). The CDR3 runs 13 residues. CDR1 is DFQATT and CDR2 is SNEGSKA in the germline V gene (reference sequence). V lost 6 bases to trimming and J lost 3 bases, with 15 bases between them. CDR3 amino acids: CSAPPAGVYEQYF. The CDR3 DNA follows: TGCAGTGCCCCGCCAGCGGGTGTCTACGAGCAGTACTTC.

V is TRBV4-1 and J is TRBJ1-2, with D maybe TRBD1 (5 bases). The V end lost 0 bases, the J end lost 4 bases, and 12 bases lay between the germline ends. The CDR3 is 15 residues long. Germline CDR1 is MGHRA and CDR2 is YSYEKL. This CDR3 reads CASSQDVTGGYGYTF. In DNA form, the CDR3 reads TGCGCCAGCAGCCAAGACGTAACGGGGGGCTATGGCTACACCTTC.

This clonotype was counted ten times or more. The V and J genes are TRBV9 and TRBJ1-2; the D is unclear. Looked up from germline, CDR1 is SGDLS and CDR2 is YYNGEE. The length of the CDR3 is 11 residues. Deletions cut 3 bases from V and 6 bases from J, with 6 bases between. The CDR3 coding sequence is TGTGCCAGCAGCGGAGATCATGGCTACACCTTC. Its protein is CASSGDHGYTF.

The V call is TRBV29-1, the J call TRBJ1-2, with a tentative D call TRBD1 (6 bases). Per the germline V gene, CDR1 is SQVTM and CDR2 is ANQGSEA. V dropped 8 bases and J dropped 2 bases, with 12 bases sitting between them. The CDR3 extends over 12 amino acids. The CDR3 DNA is TGCAGCATCGGGGACATCAACTATGGCTACACCTTC. Encoded protein: CSIGDINYGYTF. Full variable domain (remainder filled in from reference TRBV29-1 and TRBJ1-2): SAVISQKPSRDICQRGTSLTIQCQVDSQVTMMFWYRQQPGQSLTLIATANQGSEATYESGFVIDKFPISRPNLTFSTLTVSNMSPEDSSIYLCSIGDINYGYTFGSGTRLTVV.

A word on this clonotype: This sequence may be a read error, since a much larger clone differs from it by one base. This chain joins TRBV10-3 and TRBJ1-5, with D unclear. The V end lost 3 bases, the J end lost 9 bases, and 18 bases lay between the germline ends. Germline V gene data show CDR1 as ENHRY and CDR2 as SYGVKD. The CDR3 is 15 amino acids. Here the CDR3 reads CAISEGRSLDWPQHF. The CDR3 DNA follows: TGTGCCATCAGTGAAGGGCGCAGCTTGGATTGGCCCCAGCATTTT.

The chain links TRBV7-9 to TRBJ2-7, with D possibly matching TRBD2 (5 bases). CDR3 size: 14 residues. V lost 0 bases, J lost 7 bases, and 13 bases lay in between. From germline, CDR1 is SEHNR and CDR2 FQNEAQ (reference sequence). The CDR3 sequence is CASSLAGLAQEQYF. The DNA of the CDR3 is TGTGCCAGCAGCTTAGCTGGGCTAGCCCAAGAGCAGTACTTC.

This rearrangement joins TRBV19 to TRBJ1-1; D possibly corresponds to TRBD1 (5 bases). V lost 6 bases, J lost 6 bases, and 17 bases lay in between. Germline CDR1 and CDR2: LNHDA and SQIVND (reference sequence). The CDR3 has 14 residues. CDR3 in amino acids: CASSAGWGVAEAFF. The DNA of the CDR3 is TGTGCCAGTAGCGCAGGGTGGGGGGTCGCTGAAGCTTTCTTT.

The chain is built from TRBV12-3 or TRBV12-4 and TRBJ1-5, with no clear D. The CDR3 has 15 residues. Trimming removed 5 bases at V and 6 bases at J, with 17 bases between. In nucleotides, the CDR3 is TGTGCCAGCAGTCCTCGGTCCGGTCCCTTTCAGCCCCAGCATTTT. Protein: CASSPRSGPFQPQHF.

The rearrangement links TRBV20-1 to TRBJ1-1; 8 bases fit TRBD1. V lost 2 bases to trimming and J lost 5 bases; unmatched junction nucleotides: 7. The CDR3 runs 14 residues. CDR1 and CDR2 (germline): DFQATT, SNEGSKA (reference sequence). CDR3 DNA sequence: TGCAGTGCTAGAAAGGACAGGGTTTATACTGAAGCTTTCTTT. Its protein is CSARKDRVYTEAFF.

The V call is TRBV6-5, the J call TRBJ1-5; 8 positions match TRBD1. Germline lookup yields CDR1 MNHEY and CDR2 SVGAGI. The CDR3 consists of 14 residues. The V gene end was trimmed by 2 bases and the J gene end by 7 bases; junction bases not matched to a gene: 4. The CDR3 coding sequence is TGTGCCAGCAGTTACCTGACAGGGGACCAGCCCCAGCATTTT. Translating it yields CASSYLTGDQPQHF.

The rearrangement uses TRBV2 and TRBJ1-6; 7 bases match TRBD1. Germline V gene sequence: CDR1 SNHLY, CDR2 FYNNEI. Trimming took 7 bases from V and 5 from J; bases not matched to a gene: 8. This CDR3 region has 15 residues. CDR3 residues: CASIDRAFDNSPLHF. The CDR3 DNA reads as TGTGCCAGCATCGACAGGGCTTTCGATAATTCACCCCTCCACTTT.

The chain combines TRBV4-3 with TRBJ2-7, with TRBD2 matching 7 bases. This CDR3 contains 14 residues. The trim removed 1 base at V and 6 bases at J, leaving 6 bases unmatched. CDR1 is LGHNA, CDR2 YSLEER, per germline. This CDR3 reads CASSQGEGGGEQYF. CDR3 sequence (DNA): TGCGCCAGCAGCCAAGGAGAGGGCGGGGGCGAGCAGTACTTC.

The chain carries TRBV11-2 and TRBJ1-5; TRBD1 matches 9 bases. CDR1 SGHAT and CDR2 FQNNGV come from the germline V gene. Germline trimming cut 7 bases from V and 7 bases from J; bases unmatched to any gene: 8. This CDR3 contains 14 residues. The CDR3 here is CASILQGAGQPQHF. CDR3 in DNA: TGTGCCAGCATTCTACAGGGGGCAGGACAGCCCCAGCATTTT. Variable domain in full (rest from reference TRBV11-2 and TRBJ1-5): EAGVAQSPRYKIIEKRQSVAFWCNPISGHATLYWYQQILGQGPKLLIQFQNNGVVDDSQLPKDRFSAERLKGVDSTLKIQPAKLEDSAVYLCASILQGAGQPQHFGDGTRLSIL.

The chain couples TRBV29-1 to TRBJ1-2, with D unresolved. Trimming took 4 bases from V and 4 from J, leaving 7 bases between them. CDR3 length: 11 amino acids. Looked up from germline, CDR1 is SQVTM and CDR2 is ANQGSEA. The CDR3 reads CSVVGIYGYTF. The CDR3 DNA is TGCAGCGTTGTTGGCATCTATGGCTACACCTTC.

This clonotype was picked up a small number of times. V gene TRBV2 combines with J gene TRBJ2-5, with 7 bases aligning to TRBD1. This CDR3 contains 15 residues. Germline-derived CDR1 and CDR2 are SNHLY and FYNNEI. The V and J ends lost 1 base and 0 bases, in that order; junction bases with no gene match: 2. The CDR3 sequence: CASSEDRGYQETQYF. CDR3 DNA sequence: TGTGCCAGCAGTGAAGACAGGGGATACCAAGAGACCCAGTACTTC.

Note on this clonotype: Since the CDR3 does not end with the conserved phenylalanine or tryptophan, this likely comes from a read error. No DNA is shown, since the ends of the CDR3 on it are uncertain; the CDR3 is the one TCRdb lists. The chain couples TRBV7-9 to TRBJ1-1. With termini counted, the CDR3 has 10 amino acids. Germline V gene data show CDR1 as SEHNR and CDR2 as FQNEAQ (reference sequence). The CDR3 sequence is CASSLGPAMS.

A note on this clonotype: One junction end does not reproduce the germline sequence, and a read error may be involved. This rearrangement joins TRBV6-5 to TRBJ2-5; 8 bases align to TRBD2. Germline CDR1 reads MNHEY; CDR2 reads SVGAGI. CDR3 size: 14 residues. The CDR3: CASSSASGGNEQCF. The CDR3, as DNA: TGTGCCAGCAGTTCCGCCAGCGGGGGCAACGAGCAGTGCTTC.

This clonotype was detected ten times or more. This chain uses TRBV20-1 with TRBJ1-2; 7 bases map to TRBD1. Germline V gene data show CDR1 as DFQATT and CDR2 as SNEGSKA (reference sequence). The trim removed 2 bases at V and 8 bases at J, leaving 11 bases unmatched. The CDR3 spans 14 residues. The CDR3: CSARSGTVHRGYTF. Here the CDR3 DNA reads TGCAGTGCTAGATCCGGGACAGTGCATCGGGGCTACACCTTC.

This clonotype was observed a handful of times. This chain uses TRBV9 with TRBJ2-7; 10 positions match TRBD1. The CDR3 runs to 15 residues. J was trimmed by 5 bases and V by 4 bases; bases with no gene match: 9. Germline CDR1 is SGDLS and CDR2 is YYNGEE. CDR3: CASSIRGQGFHEQYF. The CDR3 DNA sequence: TGTGCCAGCAGCATCCGGGGACAGGGGTTTCACGAGCAGTACTTC.

The V call is TRBV7-9, the J call TRBJ1-6; 7 positions match TRBD1. V trimming: 5 bases; J trimming: 7 bases; junction bases outside the gene matches: 11. CDR1 SEHNR and CDR2 FQNEAQ come from the germline V gene (reference sequence). CDR3 length equals 16 residues. This chain's CDR3 is CASSQGQSNPNSPLHF. The CDR3 coding sequence is TGTGCCAGCAGCCAGGGACAGTCGAATCCGAATTCACCCCTCCACTTT.